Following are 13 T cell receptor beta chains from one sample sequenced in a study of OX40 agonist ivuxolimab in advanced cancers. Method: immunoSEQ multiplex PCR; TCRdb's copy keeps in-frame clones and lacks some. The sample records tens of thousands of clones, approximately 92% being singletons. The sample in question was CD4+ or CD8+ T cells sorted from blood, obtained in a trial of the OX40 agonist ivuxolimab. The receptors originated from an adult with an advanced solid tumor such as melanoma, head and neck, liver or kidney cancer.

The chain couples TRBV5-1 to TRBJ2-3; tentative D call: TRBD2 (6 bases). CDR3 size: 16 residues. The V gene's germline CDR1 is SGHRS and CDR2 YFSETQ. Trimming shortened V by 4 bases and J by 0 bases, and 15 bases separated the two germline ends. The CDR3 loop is CASSPSPGTSTDTQYF. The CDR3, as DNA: TGCGCCAGCAGCCCGTCCCCAGGGACTAGCACAGATACGCAGTATTTT.

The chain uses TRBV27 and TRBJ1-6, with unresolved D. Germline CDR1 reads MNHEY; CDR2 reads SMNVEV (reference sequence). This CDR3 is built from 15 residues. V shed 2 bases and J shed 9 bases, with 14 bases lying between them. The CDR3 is CASSLGVEGRSPLHF. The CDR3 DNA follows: TGTGCCAGCAGTTTAGGTGTCGAGGGCCGTTCACCCCTCCACTTT.

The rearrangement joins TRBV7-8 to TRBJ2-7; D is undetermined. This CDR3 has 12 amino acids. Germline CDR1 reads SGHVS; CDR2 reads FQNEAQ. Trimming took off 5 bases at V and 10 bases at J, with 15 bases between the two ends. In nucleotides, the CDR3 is TGTGCCAGCAGCCCTTGGACCGAATTTCAGTACTTC. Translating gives CASSPWTEFQYF.

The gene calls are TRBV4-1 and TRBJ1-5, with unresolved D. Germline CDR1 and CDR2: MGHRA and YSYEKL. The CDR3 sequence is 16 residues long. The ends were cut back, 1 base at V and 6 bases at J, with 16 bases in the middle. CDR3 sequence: CASSQGSQFRSQPQHF. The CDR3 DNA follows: TGCGCCAGCAGCCAAGGAAGCCAGTTTCGATCTCAGCCCCAGCATTTT.

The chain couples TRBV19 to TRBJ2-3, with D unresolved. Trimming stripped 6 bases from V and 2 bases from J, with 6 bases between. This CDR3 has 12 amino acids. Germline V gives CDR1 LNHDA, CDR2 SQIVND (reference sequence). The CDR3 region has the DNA TGTGCCAGTAGAACCGACACAGATACGCAGTATTTT. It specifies CASRTDTDTQYF.

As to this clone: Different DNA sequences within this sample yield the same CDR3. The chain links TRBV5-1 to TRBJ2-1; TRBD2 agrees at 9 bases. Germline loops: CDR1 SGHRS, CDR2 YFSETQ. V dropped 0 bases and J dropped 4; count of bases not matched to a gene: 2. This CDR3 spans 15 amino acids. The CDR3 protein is CASSLALAGYNEQFF. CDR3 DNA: TGCGCCAGCAGCTTGGCCCTAGCGGGGTACAATGAGCAGTTCTTC.

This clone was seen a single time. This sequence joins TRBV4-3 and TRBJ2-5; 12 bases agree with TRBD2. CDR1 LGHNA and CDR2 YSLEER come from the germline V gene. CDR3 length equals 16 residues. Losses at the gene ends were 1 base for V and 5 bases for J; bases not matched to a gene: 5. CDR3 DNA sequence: TGCGCCAGCAGCCAAGGACTAGCGGGGGCTGGGGAGACCCAGTACTTC. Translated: CASSQGLAGAGETQYF.

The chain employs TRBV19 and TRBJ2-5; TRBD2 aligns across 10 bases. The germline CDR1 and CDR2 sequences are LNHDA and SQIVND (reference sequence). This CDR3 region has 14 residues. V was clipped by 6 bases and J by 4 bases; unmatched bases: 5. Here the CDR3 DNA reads TGTGCCAGTAGGCCTAGCGGGAGTGGAGAGACCCAGTACTTC. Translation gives CASRPSGSGETQYF.

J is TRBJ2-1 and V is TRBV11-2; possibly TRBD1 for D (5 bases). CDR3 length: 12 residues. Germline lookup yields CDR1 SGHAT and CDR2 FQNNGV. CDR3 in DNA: TGTTCGTCAGACAGCTCCTACAATGAGCAGTTCTTC. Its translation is CSSDSSYNEQFF.

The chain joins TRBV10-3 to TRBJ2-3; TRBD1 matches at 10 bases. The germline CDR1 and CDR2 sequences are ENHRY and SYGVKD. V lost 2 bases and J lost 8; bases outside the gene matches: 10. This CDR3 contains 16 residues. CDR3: CAISEVTGGAEGTQYF. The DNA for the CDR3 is TGTGCCATCAGTGAGGTGACAGGGGGCGCGGAAGGTACGCAGTATTTT.

CDR3 amino acids: CAVWRGGWTDTQYF. CDR3 DNA: TGTGCCGTTTGGAGGGGAGGTTGGACAGATACGCAGTATTTT. The rearrangement links TRBV7-9 to TRBJ2-3; possibly TRBD2 for D (6 bases). CDR1 and CDR2 from the germline V gene are SEHNR and FQNEAQ (reference sequence). The CDR3 runs to 14 residues. The V end was cut by 11 bases, the J end by 3 bases, with 18 bases between.

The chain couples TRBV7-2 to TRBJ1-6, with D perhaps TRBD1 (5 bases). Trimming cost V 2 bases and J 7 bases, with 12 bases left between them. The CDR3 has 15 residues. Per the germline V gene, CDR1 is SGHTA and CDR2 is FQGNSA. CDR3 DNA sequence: TGTGCCAGCAGCTTATTTGGGACGGGGAATTCACCCCTCCACTTT. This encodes CASSLFGTGNSPLHF. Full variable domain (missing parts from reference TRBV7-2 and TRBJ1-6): GAGVSQSPSNKVTEKGKDVELRCDPISGHTALYWYRQSLGQGLEFLIYFQGNSAPDKSGLPSDRFSAERTGGSVSTLTIQRTQQEDSAVYLCASSLFGTGNSPLHFGNGTRLTVT.

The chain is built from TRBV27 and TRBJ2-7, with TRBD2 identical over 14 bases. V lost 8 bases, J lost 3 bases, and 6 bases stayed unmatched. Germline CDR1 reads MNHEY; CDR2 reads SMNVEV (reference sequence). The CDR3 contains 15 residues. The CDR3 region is CASSRLAGGIYEQYF. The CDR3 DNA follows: TGTGCCAGCTCCCGACTAGCGGGAGGGATCTACGAGCAGTACTTC.